What follows describes a single T cell receptor beta chain. Other DNA variants within this sample encode the same CDR3. These data originate in a study of shared clonotypes between healthy human individuals. Here immunoSEQ multiplex PCR was the method, and the copy in TCRdb shows in-frame clones only, minus some. The sample carries about 560,000 clones, around 81% recorded once. The length of the CDR3 is 15 residues. Germline-derived CDR1 and CDR2 are SGDLS and YYNGEE. V dropped 2 bases and J dropped 2; count of bases not matched to a gene: 3. The specimen sequenced was PBMCs. This chain uses TRBV9 with TRBJ1-5; 8 positions agree with TRBD1. This TCR derives from a woman aged 40 to 50 in good health. Some clones in this sample may be carry-over from other donors' samples. For the CDR3, the DNA is TGTGCCAGCAGCGTTGGGACAGGAGGCAATCAGCCCCAGCATTTT. Translation gives CASSVGTGGNQPQHF.